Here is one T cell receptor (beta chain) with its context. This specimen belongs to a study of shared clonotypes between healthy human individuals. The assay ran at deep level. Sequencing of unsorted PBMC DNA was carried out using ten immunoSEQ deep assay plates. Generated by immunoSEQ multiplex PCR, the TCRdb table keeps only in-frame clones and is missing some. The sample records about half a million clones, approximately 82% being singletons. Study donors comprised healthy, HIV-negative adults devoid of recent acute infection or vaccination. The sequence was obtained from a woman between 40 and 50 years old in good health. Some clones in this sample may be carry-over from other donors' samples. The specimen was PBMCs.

The CDR3 spells CSVEDLGTSGGSNYGYTF. In DNA form, the CDR3 reads TGCAGCGTTGAAGATCTGGGGACAAGTGGGGGGAGCAACTATGGCTACACCTTC. The chain combines TRBV29-1 with TRBJ1-2; D may be TRBD1 (6 bases). Per the germline V gene, CDR1 is SQVTM and CDR2 is ANQGSEA. With 0 bases removed from V and 2 bases from J, the gap between germline ends came to 22 bases. This CDR3 has 18 amino acids.